One T cell receptor (beta chain) is described in this entry. The antigen remains unidentified. The data were taken from a study of Ad26.COV2.S vaccination and SARS-CoV-2 variants. Study-wide context: Once or twice, 56 days apart, Ad26.COV2.S was delivered intramuscularly. Study findings and constraints: Analyses that measured TCR breadth and depth may have underestimated total T cell responses. Reportedly, after vaccination the spike-specific CD8+ and CD4+ T cell responses displayed substantial breadth.

Sample treatment: roughly 18 received Ad26.COV2.S at low or high dose, single or two shots; 5 received placebo; per-sample allocation not given. Sample collection was performed on day 63 after the first vaccine or placebo injection. The vaccine delivered Wuhan-strain SARS-CoV-2 spike through an Ad26 vector. Generated by immunoSEQ multiplex PCR, the TCRdb table keeps only in-frame clones and is missing some. The table has about 440,000 clones, roughly nine tenths seen once. Per the germline V gene, CDR1 is MDHEN and CDR2 is SYDVKM. V dropped 5 bases and J dropped 2 bases, with 13 bases sitting between them. The CDR3 has 14 amino acids.

The material sequenced was peripheral blood, taken in a trial of Ad26.COV2.S vaccine versus placebo. The chain links TRBV28 to TRBJ2-7; D is unclear. This TCR came from a person aged 18-65 years who received the Ad26.COV2.S COVID-19 vaccine or a placebo. The CDR3 nucleotides are TGTGCCAGCAGTCAAGACGGACCGGCCTACGAGCAGTACTTC. Translated: CASSQDGPAYEQYF.